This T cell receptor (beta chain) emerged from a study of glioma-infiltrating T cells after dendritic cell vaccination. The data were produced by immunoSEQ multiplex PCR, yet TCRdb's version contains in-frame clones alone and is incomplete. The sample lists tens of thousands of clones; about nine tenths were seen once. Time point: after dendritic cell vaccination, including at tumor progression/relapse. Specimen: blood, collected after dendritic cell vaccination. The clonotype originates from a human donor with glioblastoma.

This CDR3 reads CASSLAGTGGLNTEAFF. CDR3 coding DNA: TGCGCCAGCAGCTTGGCAGGGACAGGGGGCCTGAACACTGAAGCTTTCTTT. The chain combines TRBV5-1 with TRBJ1-1; 12 bases agree with TRBD1. This CDR3 has 17 amino acids. V gave up 0 bases and J gave up 0 bases; unmatched junction bases: 3. CDR1 and CDR2 from the germline V gene are SGHRS and YFSETQ.